The 6 T cell receptor beta chains below were found in one sample sequenced in a study of cytomegalovirus exposure and HLA in healthy donors. The PCR made use of 60 Vbeta and 13 Jbeta primers. Data came from immunoSEQ multiplex PCR; TCRdb stores just in-frame clones and leaves some out. In all, the sample yields about 200,000 clones. The material sequenced was PBMCs. These receptors were taken from a girl aged 2 to 10 in good health and CMV-seropositive.

The gene calls are TRBV6-1 and TRBJ2-1; D unclear. The CDR3 loop spans 11 amino acids. Trimming pared 3 bases from V and 15 bases from J, leaving 12 bases between. Germline lookup yields CDR1 MNHNS and CDR2 SASEGT. CDR3 in amino acids: CASSDGPLTFF. The CDR3 nucleotides are TGTGCCAGCAGTGACGGTCCCCTAACGTTCTTC.

The chain links TRBV5-1 to TRBJ1-1, with D possibly being TRBD1 (6 bases). The V gene lost 6 bases and the J gene lost 1 base, with 13 bases spanning the gap. The CDR3 length is 14 residues. Germline CDR1 and CDR2: SGHRS and YFSETQ. The CDR3 region is CASTRSTGNTEAFF. Written as DNA, the CDR3 is TGCGCCAGCACCCGCTCGACAGGGAACACTGAAGCTTTCTTT.

The chain recombines TRBV5-1 with TRBJ2-2, with D perhaps TRBD1 (6 bases). Trimming stripped 3 bases from V and 4 bases from J, with 16 bases between. CDR1 is SGHRS and CDR2 is YFSETQ in the germline V gene. The length of the CDR3 is 16 residues. This CDR3 is CASSSALGAGTGELFF. In DNA, the CDR3 is TGCGCCAGCAGCTCCGCGCTGGGGGCGGGCACCGGGGAGCTGTTTTTT.

The chain recombines TRBV19 with TRBJ2-2, with unresolved D. From germline, CDR1 is LNHDA and CDR2 SQIVND (reference sequence). Trimming removed 11 bases from V and 0 bases from J, with 10 bases in between. The CDR3 runs to 13 residues. CDR3 nucleotides: TGTGCCGCAAGCCCCCCGAACACCGGGGAGCTGTTTTTT. Its translation is CAASPPNTGELFF. The full variable domain, with the rest looked up from reference TRBV19 and TRBJ2-2, is DGGITQSPKYLFRKEGQNVTLSCEQNLNHDAMYWYRQDPGQGLRLIYYSQIVNDFQKGDIAEGYSVSREKKESFPLTVTSAQKNPTAFYLCAASPPNTGELFFGEGSRLTVL.

The chain is built from TRBV7-2 and TRBJ1-1; TRBD1 agrees at 7 bases. The CDR3 length is 16 residues. The germline V gene has CDR1 SGHTA and CDR2 FQGNSA. Losses at the gene ends were 6 bases for V and 6 bases for J; bases not matched to a gene: 16. The CDR3 loop is CASSQPLTGFIAEAFF. The DNA of the CDR3 is TGTGCCAGCAGTCAACCGTTGACAGGGTTTATCGCTGAAGCTTTCTTT.

The V call is TRBV5-1, the J call TRBJ2-5; weak D call: TRBD2 (5 bases). V was pared by 4 bases and J by 2 bases, with 15 bases between. The CDR3 totals 15 residues. Germline loops: CDR1 SGHRS, CDR2 YFSETQ. The CDR3 protein is CASSGALAHQETQYF. The CDR3 nucleotides are TGCGCCAGCAGCGGCGCCCTAGCCCATCAAGAGACCCAGTACTTC. The full variable domain, its missing parts supplied by reference TRBV5-1 and TRBJ2-5, is KAGVTQTPRYLIKTRGQQVTLSCSPISGHRSVSWYQQTPGQGLQFLFEYFSETQRNKGNFPGRFSGRQFSNSRSEMNVSTLELGDSALYLCASSGALAHQETQYFGPGTRLLVL.